This TCR beta chain was identified during a study of radiotherapy plus CTLA-4 blockade in lung cancer. Study overall: Objective responses were observed in 15% to 20% of patients, and disease control was achieved by approximately 34%.

Turning to this clone: The antigen remains unidentified.

Findings of the study overall: It was early blood T cell clone dynamics, with interferon-beta, that reportedly best predicted response. Tumor-derived TCR clones expanded in blood after radiotherapy plus ipilimumab.

After removal of 4 bases from V and 7 bases from J, the junction contained 9 bases not matched to a gene. This CDR3 contains 14 residues. In germline, CDR1 is SGDLS, CDR2 YYNGEE. Focal radiation and CTLA-4 blockade (ipilimumab) were tested in chemo-refractory metastatic non-small-cell lung cancer patients. The assay was immunoSEQ multiplex PCR, and TCRdb's table has in-frame clones only and misses some. The profile shows some 52,000 clones, around 80% of them singletons. The chain recombines TRBV9 with TRBJ2-7, with 9 nucleotides matching TRBD1. This receptor was identified in a human donor with non-small cell lung cancer who had a partial response to radiotherapy plus ipilimumab. The sequences come from peripheral blood, collected from a patient treated with radiotherapy plus ipilimumab. CDR3 residues: CASSPLGTGTEQYF. In DNA form, the CDR3 reads TGTGCCAGCAGCCCCCTCGGGACAGGGACGGAGCAGTACTTC.